These 21 T cell receptor beta chains were sequenced from one sample in a study of shared clonotypes between healthy human individuals. The data were produced by immunoSEQ multiplex PCR, yet TCRdb's version contains in-frame clones alone and is incomplete. This sample carries about 1 million clones, about 80% of them seen once, and the ten largest clones take 1.2% to 1.5%. The sequenced material came from memory CD4+ T cells sorted from blood. Indicated subset: CD45RA-negative fraction. These receptors all stem from a man aged 18-30 years in good health.

This chain links TRBV7-2 with TRBJ1-4, with D unclear. The CDR3 loop spans 14 amino acids. V was cut by 1 base and J by 3 bases, with 6 bases left in between. Per germline, CDR1 SGHTA and CDR2 FQGNSA. This chain's CDR3 is CASSLELANEKLFF. CDR3 bases: TGTGCCAGCAGCTTAGAGTTGGCTAATGAAAAACTGTTTTTT.

The chain uses TRBV4-1 and TRBJ1-1, with D unclear. CDR3 length equals 16 residues. V was shortened by 5 bases and J by 1 base, with 17 bases between the two germline ends. Germline V CDR1 and CDR2: MGHRA, YSYEKL. This CDR3 reads CASSERQERENTEAFF. The CDR3 nucleotides are TGCGCCAGCAGCGAGCGACAAGAGAGGGAGAACACTGAAGCTTTCTTT.

The genes are TRBV7-2 and TRBJ1-3; no definite D call. Trimming left V 7 bases short and J 4 bases short, with 14 bases between. The CDR3 length is 14 residues. Germline V lookup: CDR1 SGHTA, CDR2 FQGNSA. The CDR3 here is CASTIDRGGNTIYF. The CDR3 nucleotides are TGTGCCAGCACGATCGATCGGGGAGGAAACACCATATATTTT.

This chain joins TRBV9 and TRBJ2-3; no clear D gene. Germline lookup yields CDR1 SGDLS and CDR2 YYNGEE. CDR3 size: 15 residues. V gave up 1 base and J gave up 5 bases, with 14 bases separating them. The CDR3 DNA is TGTGCCAGCAGCGTAATGACGAGAATCGAAGATACGCAGTATTTT. Protein sequence: CASSVMTRIEDTQYF.

V and J are TRBV6-1 and TRBJ1-4; D perhaps matches TRBD1 (5 bases). Trimming took off 5 bases at V and 11 bases at J, with 12 bases between the two ends. The CDR3 runs 12 residues. Per the germline V gene, CDR1 is MNHNS and CDR2 is SASEGT. This CDR3 reads CASSTGQGKLFF. The CDR3 nucleotides read TGTGCCAGCAGTACGGGGCAAGGGAAACTGTTTTTT.

CDR3 loop: CASSLPSTGVYQETQYF. The DNA of the CDR3 is TGTGCCAGCAGCTTGCCGTCCACAGGGGTTTATCAAGAGACCCAGTACTTC. The V call is TRBV7-6, the J call TRBJ2-5; TRBD1 aligns across 7 bases. V lost 3 bases and J lost 2; bases outside the gene matches: 12. The CDR3 is made up of 17 amino acids. Germline-derived CDR1 and CDR2 are SGHVS and FNYEAQ.

J is TRBJ1-1 and V is TRBV6-6, with D unclear. This CDR3 region has 13 residues. The germline V gene has CDR1 MNHNY and CDR2 SVGAGI (reference sequence). V was clipped by 2 bases and J by 5 bases, with 9 bases between them. CDR3 in DNA: TGTGCCAGCAGTTACCAATCGGGAACTGAAGCTTTCTTT. Translation gives CASSYQSGTEAFF.

The genes are TRBV18 and TRBJ1-5, with unresolved D. Trimming pared 3 bases from V and 3 bases from J, leaving 15 bases between. The CDR3 contains 16 residues. Germline loops: CDR1 KGHSH, CDR2 LQKENI. CDR3 nucleotide sequence: TGTGCCAGCTCACCTGAGGGAAAGAAAAACAATCAGCCCCAGCATTTT. Translated, it gives CASSPEGKKNNQPQHF.

This sequence joins TRBV6-5 and TRBJ2-5; D is perhaps TRBD2 (5 bases). The CDR3 spans 13 residues. Trimming stripped 0 bases from V and 5 bases from J, with 7 bases between. CDR1 and CDR2 from the germline V gene are MNHEY and SVGAGI. CDR3 loop: CASSYSRRETQYF. CDR3 nucleotides: TGTGCCAGCAGTTACTCGCGGAGGGAGACCCAGTACTTC.

The CDR3 sequence: CASRLAGRGANVLTF. DNA for the CDR3: TGTGCCAGCAGGCTAGCCGGGCGTGGGGCCAACGTCCTGACTTTC. V is TRBV28 and J is TRBJ2-6, with D perhaps matching TRBD2 (5 bases). The CDR3 loop spans 15 amino acids. Deletions cut 6 bases from V and 3 bases from J, with 12 bases between. Germline values: CDR1 MDHEN, CDR2 SYDVKM.

This sequence joins TRBV21-1 and TRBJ1-3. TRBV21-1 is a pseudogene segment. This CDR3 spans 16 amino acids. CDR3 sequence: CASSPTINGSGNTIYF. The CDR3 DNA follows: TGTGCCAGCAGCCCGACCATCAACGGTTCTGGAAACACCATATATTTT.

V and J are TRBV5-5 and TRBJ2-7, with D possibly matching TRBD1 (5 bases). The V and J ends lost 2 bases and 0 bases respectively, with 15 bases between them. The CDR3 consists of 16 residues. Germline V lookup: CDR1 SGHKS, CDR2 YYEKEE (reference sequence). The CDR3 region has the DNA TGTGCCAGCAGCTTCCAGGGCGGTTTGAGCTCCTACGAGCAGTACTTC. Protein product: CASSFQGGLSSYEQYF.

This clone was detected only once. The chain carries TRBV10-3 and TRBJ2-2; 9 bases fit TRBD1. The CDR3 extends over 15 amino acids. CDR1 is ENHRY, CDR2 SYGVKD, per germline. Losses at the gene ends were 4 bases for V and 3 bases for J; bases not matched to a gene: 3. In DNA form, the CDR3 reads TGTGCCATCAGTGCGGGACAGGGCTACACCGGGGAGCTGTTTTTT. This encodes CAISAGQGYTGELFF.

This clone was seen only a few times. Here the CDR3 DNA reads TGTGCCAGCTCACCACTTAGTAACGAGCAGTACTTC. It translates to CASSPLSNEQYF. The V call is TRBV18, the J call TRBJ2-7; the D is unclear. Trimming removed 1 base at V and 5 bases at J, with 6 bases between. The germline V gene encodes CDR1 KGHSH and CDR2 LQKENI. The CDR3 totals 12 residues.

The genes are TRBV18 and TRBJ2-1; no reliable D call. Per the germline V gene, CDR1 is KGHSH and CDR2 is LQKENI. Trimming took 3 bases from V and 8 from J, leaving 8 bases between them. There are 12 residues in the CDR3. CDR3: CASSPDDYEQFF. The CDR3 coding sequence is TGTGCCAGCTCACCGGACGACTATGAGCAGTTCTTC.

This clone was observed a few times. This chain joins TRBV27 and TRBJ2-3, with D perhaps TRBD2 (7 bases). Trimming took 1 base from V and 6 from J, leaving 17 bases between them. Germline lookup yields CDR1 MNHEY and CDR2 SMNVEV (reference sequence). The CDR3 spans 16 residues. The CDR3 nucleotides read TGTGCCAGCAGTTTATATGCGGGGGCGCTGATGGATACGCAGTATTTT. Translated: CASSLYAGALMDTQYF.

The chain is built from TRBV6-5 and TRBJ1-1; TRBD1 agrees at 7 bases. CDR3 length equals 16 residues. Trimming removed 0 bases from V and 0 bases from J; junction bases left unmatched: 4. Looked up from germline, CDR1 is MNHEY and CDR2 is SVGAGI. The CDR3 coding sequence is TGTGCCAGCAGTTACTCGACAGGGTGGATGAACACTGAAGCTTTCTTT. This translates into CASSYSTGWMNTEAFF.

V usage is TRBV5-4 and J usage is TRBJ2-7, with 8 bases aligning to TRBD1. The CDR3 is 13 residues long. The V gene end was trimmed by 4 bases and the J gene end by 7 bases; junction bases not matched to a gene: 7. CDR1 SGHNT and CDR2 YYREEE come from the germline V gene (reference sequence). CDR3 sequence reads: CASSQGTGGEQYF. CDR3 DNA: TGTGCCAGCAGCCAAGGCACAGGGGGAGAGCAGTACTTC.

This chain links TRBV2 with TRBJ2-3; D not resolved. Germline lookup yields CDR1 SNHLY and CDR2 FYNNEI. V was cut by 5 bases and J by 1 base, with 13 bases left in between. The CDR3 is 15 amino acids. CDR3 protein: CASSKESTGTDTQYF. In DNA form, the CDR3 reads TGTGCCAGCAGTAAGGAGAGCACGGGCACAGATACGCAGTATTTT.

The chain uses TRBV18 and TRBJ2-7, with 13 nucleotides matching TRBD2. The CDR3 is made up of 16 amino acids. After removal of 3 bases from V and 4 bases from J, the junction contained 6 bases not matched to a gene. In germline, CDR1 is KGHSH, CDR2 LQKENI. The CDR3 protein is CASSPLLAGGVYEQYF. The CDR3 nucleotides read TGTGCCAGCTCACCCCTACTAGCGGGAGGGGTATACGAGCAGTACTTC.

This clone was observed a few times. The chain carries TRBV30 and TRBJ2-1; 11 nucleotides agree with TRBD2. The CDR3 runs 17 residues. The V gene's germline CDR1 is GTSNPN and CDR2 SVGIG (reference sequence). V shed 3 bases, J shed 0 bases, and the junction held 7 bases outside the gene matches. CDR3 amino acids: CAWRRLAGGSSYNEQFF. DNA of the CDR3: TGTGCCTGGAGGAGGCTAGCGGGGGGCAGCTCCTACAATGAGCAGTTCTTC.